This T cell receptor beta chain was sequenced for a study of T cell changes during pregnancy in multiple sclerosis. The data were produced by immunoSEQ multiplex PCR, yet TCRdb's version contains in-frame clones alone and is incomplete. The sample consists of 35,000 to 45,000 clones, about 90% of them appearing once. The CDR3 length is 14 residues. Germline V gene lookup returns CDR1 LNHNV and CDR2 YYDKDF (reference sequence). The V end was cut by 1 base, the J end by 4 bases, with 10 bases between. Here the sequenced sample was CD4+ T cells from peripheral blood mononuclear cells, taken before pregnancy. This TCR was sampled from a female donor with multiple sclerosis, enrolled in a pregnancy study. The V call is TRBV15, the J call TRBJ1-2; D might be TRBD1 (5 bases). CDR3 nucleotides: TGTGCCACCAGCAGAGGGCTCGACAGCTATGGCTACACCTTC. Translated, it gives CATSRGLDSYGYTF. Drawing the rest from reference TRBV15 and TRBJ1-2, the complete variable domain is DAMVIQNPRYQVTQFGKPVTLSCSQTLNHNVMYWYQQKSSQAPKLLFHYYDKDFNNEADTPDNFQSRRPNTSFCFLDIRSPGLGDTAMYLCATSRGLDSYGYTFGSGTRLTVV.